The subject of this entry is one TCR beta chain. No antigen is known for it. The data belong to a study of cytomegalovirus exposure and HLA in healthy donors. Trimming cost V 3 bases and J 5 bases; bases outside gene matches: 4. Germline CDR1 and CDR2: LGHNA and YNFKEQ. The length of the CDR3 is 14 residues. The PCR contained 60 Vbeta and 13 Jbeta primers. Method: immunoSEQ multiplex PCR; TCRdb's copy keeps in-frame clones and lacks some. There are about 120,000 clones in the sample; about 80% occur only once, and roughly 3% lies in the top ten. Study conclusions and caveats: Common viral pathogens (according to a later analysis) appeared linked to several of the most significant clusters.

The sequenced material came from PBMCs. V is TRBV4-2 and J is TRBJ2-3, with 8 bases aligning to TRBD2. The TCR originated in a woman between 50 and 59 years old in good health and CMV-seronegative. CDR3 bases: TGTGCCAGCAGCCAGCCCGGGGGGGAAGATACGCAGTATTTT. Protein sequence: CASSQPGGEDTQYF.